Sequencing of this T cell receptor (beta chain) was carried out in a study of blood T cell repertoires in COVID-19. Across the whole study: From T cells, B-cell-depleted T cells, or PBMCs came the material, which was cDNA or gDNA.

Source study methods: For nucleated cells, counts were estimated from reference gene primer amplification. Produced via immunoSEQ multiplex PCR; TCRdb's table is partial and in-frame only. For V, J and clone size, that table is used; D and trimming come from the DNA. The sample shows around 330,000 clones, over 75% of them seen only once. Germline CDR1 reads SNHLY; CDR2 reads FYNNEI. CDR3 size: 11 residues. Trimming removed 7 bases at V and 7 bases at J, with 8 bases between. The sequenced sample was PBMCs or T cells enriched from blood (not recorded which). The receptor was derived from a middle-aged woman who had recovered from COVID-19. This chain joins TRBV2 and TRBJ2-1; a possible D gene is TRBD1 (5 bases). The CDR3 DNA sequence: TGTGCCAGCATAAGACAGAATGAGCAGTTCTTC. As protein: CASIRQNEQFF.